A single sample gave rise to the 32 T cell receptor beta chains below, sequenced in a study of metastatic and nonmetastatic thyroid tumors. Ahead of thyroid surgery, no patient had received treatment of any kind. TCRdb re-called the PCR reads via MiXCR. The table includes under 25,000 clones, about 13% detected once. Material for sequencing was blood. The receptors originated from a female donor with papillary thyroid cancer or a benign thyroid nodule (not recorded which). Some clones in this sample may be carry-over from other donors' samples.

This clone has a count of ten or more. The rearrangement uses TRBV18 and TRBJ1-6, with 8 bases that match TRBD1. This CDR3 region has 14 residues. CDR1 is KGHSH and CDR2 is LQKENI in the germline V gene. J was trimmed by 10 bases and V by 2 bases; bases with no gene match: 4. The CDR3 sequence: CASSPARDRSPLHF. The CDR3 bases are TGTGCCAGCTCACCAGCCAGGGACAGGTCACCCCTCCACTTT.

This clone appeared many times. The genes are TRBV7-2 and TRBJ1-3; D is uncertain. V lost 3 bases and J 0 bases, leaving 6 bases between the germline ends. Germline CDR1 and CDR2: SGHTA and FQGNSA. The CDR3 spans 14 residues. CDR3 nucleotide sequence: TGTGCCAGCAGCTTGAGGTACTCTGGAAACACCATATATTTT. This translates into CASSLRYSGNTIYF.

This clone has at least ten counts. The chain recombines TRBV6-6 with TRBJ1-4, with 9 bases matching TRBD1. The CDR3 is 15 amino acids. V shed 2 bases, J shed 7 bases, and the junction held 5 bases outside the gene matches. From germline, CDR1 is MNHNY and CDR2 SVGAGI (reference sequence). This CDR3 reads CASSYLQGAVEKLFF. The CDR3 bases are TGTGCCAGCAGTTACCTACAGGGGGCGGTTGAAAAACTGTTTTTT.

The rearrangement uses TRBV20-1 and TRBJ2-6; D is perhaps TRBD1 or TRBD2 (5 bases each). Germline values: CDR1 DFQATT, CDR2 SNEGSKA (reference sequence). The CDR3 runs to 18 residues. Trimming cost V 6 bases and J 0 bases, with 21 bases left between them. CDR3 sequence reads: CSARLAGTSNSGANVLTF. The DNA for the CDR3 is TGCAGTGCGAGACTGGCCGGGACGAGTAACTCTGGGGCCAACGTCCTGACTTTC.

This clone was seen at least ten times. V gene TRBV9 combines with J gene TRBJ2-1, with D maybe TRBD2 (5 bases). In germline, CDR1 is SGDLS, CDR2 YYNGEE. V lost 2 bases and J lost 0, with 12 bases in between. This CDR3 comprises 16 residues. The CDR3 region has the DNA TGTGCCAGCAGCGTTGCTGCGGGCCTCTCCTACAATGAGCAGTTCTTC. It translates to CASSVAAGLSYNEQFF.

This clone was counted at least ten times. The V call is TRBV5-8, the J call TRBJ1-2; 7 nucleotides line up with TRBD1. Germline V gene data show CDR1 as SGHTS and CDR2 as YDEGEE. The CDR3 loop spans 15 amino acids. Losses at the gene ends were 6 bases for V and 4 bases for J; bases not matched to a gene: 12. CDR3 residues: CASTEIRTGPYGYTF. The DNA for the CDR3 is TGTGCCAGCACCGAAATTAGGACAGGACCCTATGGCTACACCTTC.

This clone was detected ten times or more. The chain recombines TRBV29-1 with TRBJ1-2; D not certain. CDR1 and CDR2 from the germline V gene are SQVTM and ANQGSEA. CDR3 length: 12 amino acids. Trimming removed 2 bases at V and 6 bases at J, with 10 bases between. The CDR3, as DNA: TGCAGCGTTGAACTGAACGGGGATGGCTACACCTTC. Protein: CSVELNGDGYTF.

There are many counts of this clone. The chain is built from TRBV11-3 and TRBJ2-7; D is unresolved. Germline-derived CDR1 and CDR2 are SGHNT and YENEEA. The V end lost 3 bases, the J end lost 9 bases, and 0 bases lay between the germline ends. The CDR3 sequence is 8 residues long. CDR3 residues: CASSLQYF. The CDR3 DNA reads as TGTGCCAGCAGCTTGCAGTACTTC.

This clone is medium-sized within its sample. The chain recombines TRBV2 with TRBJ2-7; 9 bases line up with TRBD1. This CDR3 has 16 amino acids. CDR1 and CDR2 (germline): SNHLY, FYNNEI. Trimming removed 8 bases from V and 3 bases from J; junction bases left unmatched: 14. CDR3 sequence (DNA): TGTGCCAGCGCCTCGGGAACCGGGACAGGGAACTACGAGCAGTACTTC. Translation gives CASASGTGTGNYEQYF.

This clone was seen many times. This chain links TRBV18 with TRBJ2-3; tentatively, D is TRBD1 (5 bases). Germline CDR1 reads KGHSH; CDR2 reads LQKENI. V was clipped by 3 bases and J by 0 bases, with 7 bases between them. The CDR3 extends over 14 amino acids. Here the CDR3 DNA reads TGTGCCAGCTCACCCCCAGGGAGCACAGATACGCAGTATTTT. This translates into CASSPPGSTDTQYF. Full variable domain (outside the CDR3, taken from reference TRBV18 and TRBJ2-3): NAGVMQNPRHLVRRRGQEARLRCSPMKGHSHVYWYRQLPEEGLKFMVYLQKENIIDESGMPKERFSAEFPKEGPSILRIQQVVRGDSAAYFCASSPPGSTDTQYFGPGTRLTVL.

This clone was seen only a few times. A single base separates this from a much larger clone, so it may be a read error. The chain joins TRBV18 to TRBJ2-7; D not certain. This CDR3 comprises 11 residues. CDR1 and CDR2 from the germline V gene are KGHSH and LQKENI. The CDR3 sequence: CTSSHEYEQYF. Here the CDR3 DNA reads TGTACCAGCTCACACGAATACGAGCAGTACTTC.

At least ten counts were recorded for this clone. The chain combines TRBV15 with TRBJ2-1; 9 nucleotides align to TRBD2. CDR1 and CDR2 (germline): LNHNV, YYDKDF (reference sequence). Losses at the gene ends were 3 bases for V and 3 bases for J; bases not matched to a gene: 0. This CDR3 is built from 14 residues. CDR3: CATSRTSGYNEQFF. The DNA of the CDR3 is TGTGCCACCAGCAGGACTAGCGGCTACAATGAGCAGTTCTTC.

This clone was recorded at least ten times. The chain combines TRBV20-1 with TRBJ2-1; TRBD2 matches 12 bases. CDR3 size: 16 residues. Germline assignment: CDR1 DFQATT and CDR2 SNEGSKA (reference sequence). Trimming at V came to 4 bases and at J to 8 bases, leaving 12 bases not matched to a gene. CDR3 sequence reads: CSATPRQASGRDEQFF. In DNA form, the CDR3 reads TGCAGTGCTACCCCCAGACAGGCTAGCGGGAGGGATGAGCAGTTCTTC.

This clone appeared many times. V gene TRBV6-2 or TRBV6-3 combines with J gene TRBJ1-1; D possibly corresponds to TRBD1 (5 bases). Germline CDR1 is MNHEY and CDR2 is SVGEGT. This CDR3 is 12 amino acids long. Trimming removed 6 bases at V and 7 bases at J, with 12 bases between. DNA for the CDR3: TGTGCCAGCAGACCCCTCGGGGGTGAAGCTTTCTTT. As protein: CASRPLGGEAFF.

In the case of this clone: The junction differs from germline at one of its ends, possibly a read error. The genes are TRBV7-7 and TRBJ2-1; 7 bases agree with TRBD2. Germline V gene lookup returns CDR1 SSHAT and CDR2 FNYEAQ (reference sequence). CDR3 size: 14 residues. The CDR3 DNA follows: TGTGCTAGCAGCGGGACCCCCCCCATGTGTGAGCAGTTCTTC. This encodes CASSGTPPMCEQFF.

The chain has TRBV6-5 and TRBJ2-1; 8 bases are shared with TRBD2. The germline V gene encodes CDR1 MNHEY and CDR2 SVGAGI. V dropped 2 bases and J dropped 3; count of bases not matched to a gene: 9. The CDR3 runs 17 residues. CDR3 nucleotides: TGTGCCAGCAGTTACGGGCGGGAGGTCCCCGGCTACAATGAGCAGTTCTTC. Translating gives CASSYGREVPGYNEQFF.

This chain joins TRBV12-3 or TRBV12-4 and TRBJ1-5; D might be TRBD1 (6 bases). The CDR3 is made up of 15 amino acids. Trimming took off 6 bases at V and 5 bases at J, with 17 bases between the two ends. In DNA form, the CDR3 reads TGTGCCAGCAGCCTTGGCACGGGGGGGCATCAGCCCCAGCATTTT. This gives the protein CASSLGTGGHQPQHF.

This clone has just a few counts. The V and J genes are TRBV6-5 and TRBJ1-2; no definite D call. The CDR3 has 17 amino acids. The ends were cut back, 0 bases at V and 8 bases at J, with 22 bases in the middle. The germline V gene encodes CDR1 MNHEY and CDR2 SVGAGI. This chain's CDR3 is CASSYSSTHSGRFGYTF. DNA of the CDR3: TGTGCCAGCAGTTACTCGAGTACGCACTCGGGCAGGTTCGGCTACACCTTC.

This clone was counted many times. The rearrangement uses TRBV25-1 and TRBJ1-4; tentative D call: TRBD1 (6 bases). The ends were cut back, 2 bases at V and 8 bases at J, with 18 bases in the middle. The V gene's germline CDR1 is MGHDK and CDR2 SYGVNS. There are 16 residues in the CDR3. The CDR3 bases are TGTGCCAGCAGTGAAAGGGGGGATGAACTGGCCGAAAAACTGTTTTTT. Amino acids: CASSERGDELAEKLFF. Supplemented by reference TRBV25-1 and TRBJ1-4, the full variable domain reads EADIYQTPRYLVIGTGKKITLECSQTMGHDKMYWYQQDPGMELHLIHYSYGVNSTEKGDLSSESTVSRIRTEHFPLTLESARPSHTSQYLCASSERGDELAEKLFFGSGTQLSVL.

The sample holds a few counts of this clone. A read error may explain this, as a much larger clone is one base away. Other DNA variants within this sample encode the same CDR3. V usage is TRBV7-2 and J usage is TRBJ2-5; TRBD2 is a possible D gene (5 bases). The CDR3 is 12 amino acids. Germline V gene lookup returns CDR1 SGHTA and CDR2 FQGNSA. The chain's CDR3 is CASSPQRETQYF. DNA for the CDR3: TGTGCCAGCAGCCCTCAGAGGGAGACACAGTACTTC. The whole variable domain, filled in from reference TRBV7-2 and TRBJ2-5, reads GAGVSQSPSNKVTEKGKDVELRCDPISGHTALYWYRQSLGQGLEFLIYFQGNSAPDKSGLPSDRFSAERTGGSVSTLTIQRTQQEDSAVYLCASSPQRETQYFGPGTRLLVL.

The chain links TRBV7-2 to TRBJ2-7, with D perhaps matching TRBD1 (5 bases). CDR3 size: 15 residues. Germline loops: CDR1 SGHTA, CDR2 FQGNSA. V lost 6 bases to trimming and J lost 2 bases, with 17 bases between them. The CDR3 DNA is TGTGCCAGCAGTCCAATGTTGGACACGGCCTACGAGCAGTACTTC. This codes for CASSPMLDTAYEQYF. Full variable domain (outside the CDR3, taken from reference TRBV7-2 and TRBJ2-7): GAGVSQSPSNKVTEKGKDVELRCDPISGHTALYWYRQSLGQGLEFLIYFQGNSAPDKSGLPSDRFSAERTGGSVSTLTIQRTQQEDSAVYLCASSPMLDTAYEQYFGPGTRLTVT.

The chain recombines TRBV18 with TRBJ1-6, with unresolved D. The CDR3 is made up of 12 amino acids. The germline gives CDR1 KGHSH, CDR2 LQKENI. Trimming left V 0 bases short and J 12 bases short, with 6 bases between. As DNA, the CDR3 is TGTGCCAGCTCACCACCGGAGTTACCCCTCCACTTT. Encoded protein: CASSPPELPLHF.

This clone has a count of ten or more. This sample also contains other DNA sequences that code for the same CDR3. The CDR3 loop is CASSIYAEAFF. In DNA, the CDR3 is TGTGCCAGTAGTATCTACGCTGAAGCTTTCTTT. The rearrangement uses TRBV19 and TRBJ1-1; D not certain. The CDR3 length is 11 residues. Germline-derived CDR1 and CDR2 are LNHDA and SQIVND (reference sequence). Trimming removed 3 bases from V and 6 bases from J, with 5 bases in between.

By sample share, this clone is medium-sized. V and J are TRBV12-3 or TRBV12-4 and TRBJ1-2; 9 bases fit TRBD1. CDR3 size: 13 residues. J was trimmed by 2 bases and V by 6 bases; bases with no gene match: 1. The CDR3 here is CASSGTGNYGYTF. The DNA of the CDR3 is TGTGCCAGCAGCGGGACAGGGAACTATGGCTACACCTTC.

This clone was seen many times. CDR3 protein: CASSSVAGVEYEQYF. CDR3 coding DNA: TGTGCCAGCAGCTCCGTAGCGGGAGTGGAGTACGAGCAGTACTTC. This chain joins TRBV7-2 and TRBJ2-7, with 9 bases matching TRBD2. This CDR3 has 15 residues. CDR1 is SGHTA and CDR2 is FQGNSA in the germline V gene. Unmatched junction bases numbered 8, after V lost 4 bases and J lost 4 bases.

Notes on this clone: One end of the junction varies from germline; a read error may be responsible. This chain uses TRBV27 with TRBJ1-1; D may be TRBD1 (5 bases). The CDR3 covers 18 residues. Germline CDR1 reads MNHEY; CDR2 reads SMNVEV (reference sequence). DNA of the CDR3: TGTGCCAGCACCAAGGCCAGGCCTGGATCGGGGCTGAACACTGAAGCTTTCTGG. Amino acids: CASTKARPGSGLNTEAFW.

This clone showed up many times. For the CDR3, the DNA is TGTGCCACCAGCAGAGATAGACAGGGGGTTGGAAACACCATATATTTT. The encoded protein is CATSRDRQGVGNTIYF. The genes are TRBV15 and TRBJ1-3; 9 positions agree with TRBD1. The V and J ends lost 0 bases and 3 bases, in that order; junction bases with no gene match: 3. The germline V gene encodes CDR1 LNHNV and CDR2 YYDKDF (reference sequence). The CDR3 is 16 amino acids.

This clone was counted between two and nine times. V and J are TRBV6-2 or TRBV6-3 and TRBJ1-5; D unclear. The CDR3 spans 13 residues. V gave up 10 bases and J gave up 5 bases, with 15 bases separating them. Germline CDR1 reads MNHEY; CDR2 reads SVGEGT. The CDR3 DNA reads TGTGCCAACAGACCCACCTCACATCAGCCCCAGCATTTT. This sequence encodes CANRPTSHQPQHF.

This clone was counted between two and nine times. A read error may produce the germline difference seen at one junction end. This specimen includes other DNA sequences encoding the same CDR3. This chain links TRBV2 with TRBJ2-7, with D perhaps matching TRBD1 (8 bases). Germline V gene data show CDR1 as SNHLY and CDR2 as FYNNEI. The CDR3 sequence is 15 residues long. In DNA, the CDR3 is TGTACCAGCAGACGACAGGGGAGGGCATCCTACGAGCAGTACTTC. Amino acids: CTSRRQGRASYEQYF.

This clone was seen many times. This chain uses TRBV5-5 with TRBJ2-7; TRBD2 might be the D (6 bases). Germline V lookup: CDR1 SGHKS, CDR2 YYEKEE (reference sequence). The CDR3 is 14 amino acids. V lost 4 bases to trimming and J lost 9 bases, with 20 bases between them. CDR3 in DNA: TGTGCCAGCAGCCCTGGGGGGACCGACTCTGGGCAGTACTTC. Translating gives CASSPGGTDSGQYF.

To note about this clone: Likely a read error: the CDR3 ends without its conserved phenylalanine or tryptophan. V is TRBV7-3 and J is TRBJ2-7; no definite D call. The germline V gene has CDR1 SGHTA and CDR2 FQGTGA. The germline V and J ends were trimmed by 1 base and 2 bases, with 12 bases remaining between them. The CDR3 totals 15 residues. The CDR3 DNA follows: TGTGCCAGCAGCTTAATGGTAGGGAATCCCTACGAGCAGTACTTG. It encodes CASSLMVGNPYEQYL.

This clone was counted a few times. This CDR3 is CIVAGYNSYEQYF. The CDR3 DNA reads as TGTATAGTAGCGGGATACAACTCCTACGAGCAGTACTTC. V and J are TRBV28 and TRBJ2-7, with 8 positions matching TRBD2. The CDR3 runs 13 residues. Germline values: CDR1 MDHEN, CDR2 SYDVKM. Based on the CDR3 plus reference TRBV28 and TRBJ2-7, the full variable domain is DVKVTQSSRYLVKRTGEKVFLECVQDMDHENMFWYRQDPGLGLRLIYFSYDVKMKEKGDIPEGYSVSREKKERFSLILESASTNQTSMYLCIVAGYNSYEQYFGPGTRLTVT.